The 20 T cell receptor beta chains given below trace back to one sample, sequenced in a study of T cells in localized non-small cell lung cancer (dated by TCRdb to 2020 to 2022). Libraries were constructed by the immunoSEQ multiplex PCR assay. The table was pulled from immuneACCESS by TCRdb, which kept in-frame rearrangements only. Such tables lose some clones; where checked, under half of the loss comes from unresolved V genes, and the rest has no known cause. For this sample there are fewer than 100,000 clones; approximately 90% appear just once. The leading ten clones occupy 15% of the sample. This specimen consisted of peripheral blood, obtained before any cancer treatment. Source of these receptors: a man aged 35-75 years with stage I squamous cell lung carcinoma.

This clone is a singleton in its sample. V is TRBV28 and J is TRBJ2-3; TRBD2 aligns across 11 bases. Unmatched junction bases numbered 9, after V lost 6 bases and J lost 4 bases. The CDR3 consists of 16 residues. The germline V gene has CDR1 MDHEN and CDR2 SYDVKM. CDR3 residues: CASRPTSGGSADTQYF. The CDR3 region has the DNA TGTGCCAGCAGGCCTACTAGCGGGGGTTCGGCAGATACGCAGTATTTT.

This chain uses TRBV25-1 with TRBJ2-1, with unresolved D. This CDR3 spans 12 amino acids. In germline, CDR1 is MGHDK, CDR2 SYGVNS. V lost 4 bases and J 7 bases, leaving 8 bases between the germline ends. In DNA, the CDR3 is TGTGCCAGCAGTGGGGCCGGAAATGAGCAGTTCTTC. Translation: CASSGAGNEQFF.

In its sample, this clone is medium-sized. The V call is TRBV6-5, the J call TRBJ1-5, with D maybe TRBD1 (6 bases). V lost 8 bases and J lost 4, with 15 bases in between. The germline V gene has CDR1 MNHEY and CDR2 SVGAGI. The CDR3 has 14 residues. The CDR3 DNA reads TGTGCCAGCGCTGTACAGGGTGGGAATCAGCCCCAGCATTTT. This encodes CASAVQGGNQPQHF.

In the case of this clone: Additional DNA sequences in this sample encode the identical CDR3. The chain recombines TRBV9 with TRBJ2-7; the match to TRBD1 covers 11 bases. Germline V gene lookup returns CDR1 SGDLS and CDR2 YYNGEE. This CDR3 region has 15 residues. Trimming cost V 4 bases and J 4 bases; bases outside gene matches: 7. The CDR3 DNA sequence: TGTGCCAGCAGCCCCCGGGACAGGGGGTCTTACGAGCAGTACTTC. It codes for CASSPRDRGSYEQYF.

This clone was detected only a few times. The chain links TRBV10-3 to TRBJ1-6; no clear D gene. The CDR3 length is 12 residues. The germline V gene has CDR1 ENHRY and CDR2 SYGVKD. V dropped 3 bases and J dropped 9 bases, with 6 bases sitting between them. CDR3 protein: CAISEGSSPLHF. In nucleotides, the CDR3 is TGTGCCATCAGTGAAGGTTCTTCACCCCTCCACTTT.

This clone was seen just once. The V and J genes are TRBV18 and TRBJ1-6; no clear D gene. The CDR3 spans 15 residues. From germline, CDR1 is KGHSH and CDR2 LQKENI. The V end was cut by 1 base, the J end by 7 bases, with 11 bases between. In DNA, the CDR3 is TGTGCCAGCTCACCACTGGAGGGATACAATTCACCCCTCCACTTT. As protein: CASSPLEGYNSPLHF.

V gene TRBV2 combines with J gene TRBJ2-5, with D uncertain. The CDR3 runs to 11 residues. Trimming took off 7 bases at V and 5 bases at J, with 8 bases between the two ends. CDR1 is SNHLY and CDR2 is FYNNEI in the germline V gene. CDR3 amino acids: CASTGYETQYF. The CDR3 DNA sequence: TGTGCCAGCACGGGTTATGAGACCCAGTACTTC.

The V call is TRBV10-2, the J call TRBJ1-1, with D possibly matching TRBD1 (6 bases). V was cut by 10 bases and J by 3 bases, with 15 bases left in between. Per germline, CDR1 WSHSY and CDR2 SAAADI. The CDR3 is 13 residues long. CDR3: CAIQGLRDTEAFF. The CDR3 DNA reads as TGCGCCATCCAGGGGTTACGGGACACTGAAGCTTTCTTT.

The CDR3 nucleotides are TGCGCCAGCGCTTCCGGCAGGGAGTCCCTCACAGATACGCAGTATTTT. Protein product: CASASGRESLTDTQYF. The rearrangement uses TRBV5-1 and TRBJ2-3; D assignment may be TRBD1 or TRBD2 (5 bases each). The germline V and J ends were trimmed by 7 bases and 2 bases, with 20 bases remaining between them. Germline values: CDR1 SGHRS, CDR2 YFSETQ. The CDR3 consists of 16 residues.

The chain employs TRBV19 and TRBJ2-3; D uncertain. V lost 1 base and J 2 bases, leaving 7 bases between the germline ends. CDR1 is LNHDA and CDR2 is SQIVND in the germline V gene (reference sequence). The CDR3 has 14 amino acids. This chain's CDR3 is CASSIGTYTDTQYF. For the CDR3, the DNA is TGTGCCAGTAGTATAGGGACCTACACAGATACGCAGTATTTT.

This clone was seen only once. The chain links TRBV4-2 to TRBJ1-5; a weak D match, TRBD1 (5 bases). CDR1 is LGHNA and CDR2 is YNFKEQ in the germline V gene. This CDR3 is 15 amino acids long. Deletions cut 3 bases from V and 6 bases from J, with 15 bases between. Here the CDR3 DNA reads TGTGCCAGCAGCCATGGGGGGGGGATGTCTCAGCCCCAGCATTTT. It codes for CASSHGGGMSQPQHF.

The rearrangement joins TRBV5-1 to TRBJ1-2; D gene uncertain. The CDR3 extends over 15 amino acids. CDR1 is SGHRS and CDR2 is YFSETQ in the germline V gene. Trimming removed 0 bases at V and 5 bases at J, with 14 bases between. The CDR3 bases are TGCGCCAGCAGCTTGGAACTCCCAAAAGGGTATGGCTACACCTTC. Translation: CASSLELPKGYGYTF.

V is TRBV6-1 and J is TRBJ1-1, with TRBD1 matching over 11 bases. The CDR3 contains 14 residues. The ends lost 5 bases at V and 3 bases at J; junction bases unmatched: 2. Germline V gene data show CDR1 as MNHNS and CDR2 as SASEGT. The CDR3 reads CASSWDRGDTEAFF. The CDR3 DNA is TGTGCCAGCAGTTGGGACAGGGGGGACACTGAAGCTTTCTTT.

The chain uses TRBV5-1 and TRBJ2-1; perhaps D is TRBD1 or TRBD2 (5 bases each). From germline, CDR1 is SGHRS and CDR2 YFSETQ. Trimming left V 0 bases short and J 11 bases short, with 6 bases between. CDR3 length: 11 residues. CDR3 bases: TGCGCCAGCAGCTTGGGGGGGAAGCAGTTCTTC. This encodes CASSLGGKQFF.

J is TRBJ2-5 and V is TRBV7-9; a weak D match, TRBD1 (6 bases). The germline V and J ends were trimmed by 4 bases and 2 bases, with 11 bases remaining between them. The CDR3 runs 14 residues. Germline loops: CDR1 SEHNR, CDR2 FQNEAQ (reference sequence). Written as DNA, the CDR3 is TGTGCCAGCAGCTCGACCAGGGGTCAAGAGACCCAGTACTTC. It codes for CASSSTRGQETQYF.

The CDR3 protein is CAWGGGTLPQHF. For the CDR3, the DNA is TGTGCCTGGGGCGGAGGGACCCTTCCCCAGCATTTT. This rearrangement joins TRBV30 to TRBJ1-5; a possible D gene is TRBD1 (5 bases). V was trimmed by 5 bases and J by 10 bases, leaving 15 bases between them. This CDR3 spans 12 amino acids. The germline gives CDR1 GTSNPN, CDR2 SVGIG (reference sequence).

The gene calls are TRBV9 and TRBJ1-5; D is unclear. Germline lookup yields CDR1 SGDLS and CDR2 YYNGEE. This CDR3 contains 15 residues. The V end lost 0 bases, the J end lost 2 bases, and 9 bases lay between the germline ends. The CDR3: CASSVGSMGNQPQHF. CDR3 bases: TGTGCCAGCAGCGTAGGGTCGATGGGCAATCAGCCCCAGCATTTT.

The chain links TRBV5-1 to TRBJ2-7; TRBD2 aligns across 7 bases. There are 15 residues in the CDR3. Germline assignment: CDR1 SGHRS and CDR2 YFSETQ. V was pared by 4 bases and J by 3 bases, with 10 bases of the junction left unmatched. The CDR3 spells CASSDREAGFYEQYF. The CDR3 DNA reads TGCGCCAGCAGCGACCGGGAGGCGGGTTTCTACGAGCAGTACTTC.

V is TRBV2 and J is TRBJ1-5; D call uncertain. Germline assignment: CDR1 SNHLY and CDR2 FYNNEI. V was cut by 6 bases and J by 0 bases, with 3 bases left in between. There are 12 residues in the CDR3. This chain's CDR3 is CASRYSNQPQHF. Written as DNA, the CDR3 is TGTGCCAGCAGATATAGCAATCAGCCCCAGCATTTT.

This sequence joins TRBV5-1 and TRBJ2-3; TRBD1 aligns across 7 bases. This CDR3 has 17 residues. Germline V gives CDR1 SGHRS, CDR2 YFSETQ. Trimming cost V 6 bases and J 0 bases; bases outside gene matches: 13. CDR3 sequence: CASNTASTGRSTDTQYF. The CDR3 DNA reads TGCGCCAGCAACACCGCATCGACAGGGCGTAGCACAGATACGCAGTATTTT.